A single sample gave rise to the 23 T cell receptor beta chains below, sequenced in a study of T cell responses to AZD1222 COVID-19 vaccine. Clones were read by immunoSEQ multiplex PCR, and TCRdb kept only the in-frame ones, dropping some. The sample holds some 150,000 clones, approximately 90% seen once. Specimen: peripheral blood, collected on day 0 of AZD1222 vaccination. These receptors came from an adult in good health.

The chain combines TRBV28 with TRBJ1-2, with D tentatively TRBD1 (5 bases). Trimming took 1 base from V and 7 from J, leaving 16 bases between them. Germline-derived CDR1 and CDR2 are MDHEN and SYDVKM. This CDR3 spans 15 amino acids. CDR3 DNA: TGTGCCAGCAGTTTATTTGGAGGGGCAGACTTTGGCTACACCTTC. Its translation: CASSLFGGADFGYTF.

The chain is built from TRBV7-9 and TRBJ2-7, with TRBD2 matching 9 bases. From germline, CDR1 is SEHNR and CDR2 FQNEAQ (reference sequence). The V and J ends lost 5 bases and 3 bases, in that order; junction bases with no gene match: 8. The CDR3 extends over 15 amino acids. The CDR3 sequence: CASSEDGTSYYEQYF. CDR3 nucleotides: TGTGCCAGCAGCGAAGATGGGACTAGCTACTACGAGCAGTACTTC.

The gene calls are TRBV28 and TRBJ1-1; D is undetermined. The germline gives CDR1 MDHEN, CDR2 SYDVKM. This CDR3 is built from 13 residues. Trimming removed 4 bases from V and 8 bases from J, with 14 bases in between. The CDR3 DNA follows: TGTGCCAGCAGTTATTCCGGAACGCGAGAAGCTTTCTTT. Amino acid sequence: CASSYSGTREAFF.

This chain links TRBV27 with TRBJ2-3; 7 positions agree with TRBD1. This CDR3 has 14 residues. Trimming cost V 5 bases and J 4 bases; bases outside gene matches: 6. CDR1 is MNHEY and CDR2 is SMNVEV in the germline V gene (reference sequence). The DNA for the CDR3 is TGTGCCAGCAGTCGAGACAGGGCGGCAGATACGCAGTATTTT. The encoded protein is CASSRDRAADTQYF.

The V call is TRBV27, the J call TRBJ2-4, with D possibly being TRBD2 (6 bases). Germline-derived CDR1 and CDR2 are MNHEY and SMNVEV (reference sequence). The CDR3 is 12 residues long. V was trimmed by 4 bases and J by 6 bases, leaving 7 bases between them. In nucleotides, the CDR3 is TGTGCCAGCAGTTCGGAGGGAAACATTCAGTACTTC. Encoded protein: CASSSEGNIQYF.

This chain uses TRBV28 with TRBJ1-1; D remains unclear. Germline V gene lookup returns CDR1 MDHEN and CDR2 SYDVKM. Deletions cut 3 bases from V and 6 bases from J, with 17 bases between. The CDR3 is 15 amino acids. The chain's CDR3 is CASSLQRVARAEAFF. In nucleotides, the CDR3 is TGTGCCAGCAGTTTGCAAAGGGTCGCGAGGGCTGAAGCTTTCTTT.

The chain joins TRBV13 to TRBJ2-1, with 7 nucleotides matching TRBD2. Germline V CDR1 and CDR2: PRHDT, FYEKMQ (reference sequence). The CDR3 sequence is 18 residues long. Unmatched junction bases numbered 15, after V lost 3 bases and J lost 4 bases. CDR3 in amino acids: CASSFPRSGQSRYNEQFF. DNA of the CDR3: TGTGCCAGCAGCTTCCCCCGTAGCGGGCAAAGCCGATACAATGAGCAGTTCTTC.

The chain recombines TRBV6-2 or TRBV6-3 with TRBJ1-2; 9 bases map to TRBD1. The CDR3 is 17 residues long. J lost 0 bases, V lost 2 bases, and 7 bases had no gene match. CDR1 MNHEY and CDR2 SVGEGT come from the germline V gene. The CDR3 here is CASSYADRGQANYGYTF. Written as DNA, the CDR3 is TGTGCCAGCAGTTACGCGGACAGGGGCCAAGCTAACTATGGCTACACCTTC.

CDR3 coding DNA: TGTGCCACCAGCAGCCTCTTTGGAGATACGCAGTATTTT. Amino acid sequence: CATSSLFGDTQYF. The chain links TRBV15 to TRBJ2-3; D is ambiguous. The germline V gene has CDR1 LNHNV and CDR2 YYDKDF (reference sequence). This CDR3 comprises 13 residues. Trimming took 3 bases from V and 5 from J, leaving 9 bases between them.

The chain is built from TRBV2 and TRBJ1-5; no firm D call. This CDR3 is built from 15 residues. Germline V gene lookup returns CDR1 SNHLY and CDR2 FYNNEI. The V end was cut by 0 bases, the J end by 2 bases, with 8 bases between. The CDR3: CASSEALGGNQPQHF. The CDR3 coding sequence is TGTGCCAGCAGTGAAGCGCTTGGGGGCAATCAGCCCCAGCATTTT.

The V and J genes are TRBV7-9 and TRBJ2-5; D perhaps matches TRBD2 (6 bases). Germline CDR1 is SEHNR and CDR2 is FQNEAQ (reference sequence). This CDR3 is built from 14 residues. The ends were cut back, 4 bases at V and 5 bases at J, with 14 bases in the middle. DNA of the CDR3: TGTGCCAGCAGCTCATGGAGGGAGAGGGAGACCCAGTACTTC. Its translation: CASSSWRERETQYF.

This sequence joins TRBV4-1 and TRBJ1-1, with D perhaps matching TRBD1 (6 bases). The CDR3 sequence is 15 residues long. In germline, CDR1 is MGHRA, CDR2 YSYEKL. V was clipped by 1 base and J by 3 bases, with 12 bases between them. This CDR3 is CASSQVLRGYTEAFF. The CDR3 DNA reads as TGCGCCAGCAGCCAAGTGCTCAGGGGATACACTGAAGCTTTCTTT.

V gene TRBV5-5 combines with J gene TRBJ2-7, with TRBD1 matching 8 bases. Trimming at V came to 0 bases and at J to 5 bases, leaving 4 bases not matched to a gene. The CDR3 totals 14 residues. The germline gives CDR1 SGHKS, CDR2 YYEKEE (reference sequence). The CDR3 DNA reads as TGTGCCAGCAGCTTGGGGACAGGGCTGCACGAGCAGTACTTC. Translation: CASSLGTGLHEQYF.

The genes are TRBV5-6 and TRBJ1-2; perhaps TRBD1 as D (6 bases). Trimming removed 3 bases at V and 6 bases at J, with 15 bases between. Germline CDR1 is SGHDT and CDR2 is YYEEEE. This CDR3 region has 14 residues. The CDR3 protein is CASSWGTSADGYTF. In DNA, the CDR3 is TGTGCCAGCAGCTGGGGGACATCCGCGGATGGCTACACCTTC.

CDR3 in DNA: TGTGCCAGCAGCCTCCTACGGGGGGGAGCAATCCACTACGAGCAGTACTTC. It encodes CASSLLRGGAIHYEQYF. The rearrangement joins TRBV7-8 to TRBJ2-7; 8 nucleotides agree with TRBD2. This CDR3 has 17 amino acids. CDR1 and CDR2 from the germline V gene are SGHVS and FQNEAQ. The trim removed 5 bases at V and 3 bases at J, leaving 15 bases unmatched.

The chain couples TRBV15 to TRBJ1-3; D remains ambiguous. The CDR3 is 15 amino acids. CDR1 LNHNV and CDR2 YYDKDF come from the germline V gene (reference sequence). V lost 4 bases and J lost 1, with 11 bases in between. The CDR3 nucleotides read TGTGCCACCAGCATCCGGGGTGGATCTGGAAACACCATATATTTT. Translated, it gives CATSIRGGSGNTIYF.

The CDR3 coding sequence is TGTGCCAGCAGTTTATCGATCTACGAGCAGTACTTC. Amino acids: CASSLSIYEQYF. V gene TRBV28 combines with J gene TRBJ2-7; D gene uncertain. The CDR3 contains 12 residues. Germline V gene lookup returns CDR1 MDHEN and CDR2 SYDVKM. V gave up 1 base and J gave up 3 bases, with 4 bases separating them.

The gene calls are TRBV2 and TRBJ1-5; D remains ambiguous. This CDR3 contains 15 residues. CDR1 is SNHLY, CDR2 FYNNEI, per germline. CDR3 region: CASRQDPVSNQPQHF. The DNA for the CDR3 is TGTGCTTCGCGGCAGGACCCCGTTAGCAATCAGCCCCAGCATTTT.

The chain joins TRBV12-3 or TRBV12-4 to TRBJ1-6; D is unresolved. V gave up 7 bases and J gave up 8 bases, with 6 bases separating them. The CDR3 is 11 residues long. DNA for the CDR3: TGTGCCAGCACCAATTATTCACCCCTCCACTTT. Residues: CASTNYSPLHF.

The gene calls are TRBV7-8 and TRBJ2-7; 8 bases map to TRBD1. The J segment lost 7 bases and the V segment lost 1 base, leaving 12 bases of the junction unmatched. The germline gives CDR1 SGHVS, CDR2 FQNEAQ. The CDR3 spans 16 residues. CDR3 amino acids: CASSLGAWGQVGEQYF. The CDR3 region has the DNA TGTGCCAGCAGCTTAGGGGCGTGGGGACAGGTTGGGGAGCAGTACTTC.

The V and J genes are TRBV19 and TRBJ1-2; D not certain. The CDR3 is made up of 14 amino acids. CDR1 and CDR2 (germline): LNHDA, SQIVND (reference sequence). Trimming stripped 9 bases from V and 4 bases from J, with 18 bases between. This CDR3 is CASSKGNPLYGYTF. Written as DNA, the CDR3 is TGTGCCAGCTCTAAAGGGAATCCCCTCTATGGCTACACCTTC.

The rearrangement links TRBV5-5 to TRBJ1-5; no clear D. CDR1 and CDR2 (germline): SGHKS, YYEKEE (reference sequence). This CDR3 has 16 amino acids. V gave up 0 bases and J gave up 6 bases, with 16 bases separating them. The CDR3 DNA reads as TGTGCCAGCAGCTTGGGGGCCGGGTTAATGGCTCAGCCCCAGCATTTT. Its protein is CASSLGAGLMAQPQHF. The full variable domain, completed using reference TRBV5-5 and TRBJ1-5, is DAGVTQSPTHLIKTRGQQVTLRCSPISGHKSVSWYQQVLGQGPQFIFQYYEKEERGRGNFPDRFSARQFPNYSSELNVNALLLGDSALYLCASSLGAGLMAQPQHFGDGTRLSIL.

The J gene is TRBJ2-2, the V gene TRBV3-1 (or the pseudogene TRBV3-2); D gene uncertain. The germline V gene has CDR1 LGHDT and CDR2 YNNKEL (reference sequence). Trimming left V 7 bases short and J 6 bases short, with 12 bases between. The CDR3 sequence is 13 residues long. The CDR3 loop reads CASTPWESGELFF. The CDR3 DNA reads TGTGCCAGCACCCCTTGGGAATCCGGGGAGCTGTTTTTT.